This T cell receptor beta chain comes out of a study of T-cell reconstitution after alpha-beta-depleted transplantation in children (TCRdb year 2016). Background on the whole study: Using TCR repertoire profiling, the study followed T-cell immune reconstitution in a quantitative way in children after TCRalphabeta/CD19-depleted allogeneic hematopoietic cell transplantation.

The investigation overall reported the following: The frequencies of hyperexpanded clones fell over the following months, and after one year, T-cell counts and TCRbeta diversity were mostly attributed to newly produced T cells. Apparently early alphabetaT-cell count recovery about two months after transplant reportedly relied on only several hundred rapidly expanded clones derived from non-depleted graft cells. In some patients, the high TCRbeta diversity seen at day 60 was put down to recipient T cells and intrathymic progenitors that had survived conditioning.

The protocol used for the library was PCR. Instrument on record: Illumina HiSeq 2500. TCR library preparation used molecular barcoding, with unique molecular identifiers applied to normalize quantification of the TCRbeta repertoire. TCRdb reanalyzed the raw reads on its own, using fastp at Q25 for trimming and MiXCR for clone calling, and kept in-frame beta chains. Rows with a matching CDR3 protein are joined into one entry that keeps the most common DNA and genes. Counted in this sample were roughly 670,000 distinct CDR3 sequences; around 12% of them appeared once. Together, the top ten hold about 0.79% of the sample. Of note for this clonotype: The antigen this receptor binds is unknown. A much larger clone differs by one base, so this may be a read error.

What the treatment or condition label conveys for this sample: allogeneic hematopoietic cell transplantation with graft depleted of TCRalphabeta T cells and CD19 B cells. Transplant recipients were children who received TCRalphabeta/CD19-depleted allogeneic hematopoietic cell grafts. This sequence originates from a girl aged 2 to 9 with congenital amegakaryocytic thrombocytopenia, due to receive a stem cell transplant. The sample in question was PBMCs, obtained before TCRalphabeta/CD19-depleted stem cell transplant.

The bases read TGTGCCAGCACCCTGTCAGGGGCCGGTGAAGCTTTCTTT. Translated, this gives CASTLSGAGEAFF. The chain is assembled from TRBV12-3 or TRBV12-4 and TRBJ1-1, and perhaps TRBD1 as D gene, on 6 matching bases. The cysteine opens and the phenylalanine closes a CDR3 of 13 amino acids. Just CDR3 DNA is preserved here, 39 bases in frame from base 1. Cut back by 7 bases and 7 bases, the V and J ends lie 16 bases apart.